This paragraph reports one TCR beta chain. Antigen: not known. Trimming shortened V by 5 bases and J by 8 bases, and 15 bases separated the two germline ends. The CDR3 extends over 14 amino acids. Germline CDR1 is LNHDA and CDR2 is SQIVND (reference sequence). The donors were in the roughly 120-subject validation cohort; that cohort was separate from the roughly 700-subject first cohort. The data stem from a study of cytomegalovirus exposure and HLA in healthy donors. Study-wide background: The same platform used for the 666 first-cohort repertoires was also used for the approximately 120 validation repertoires, as a later analysis reported. Study-wide points: The tendency of first-cohort TCR clusters to co-occur in the 120 or so validation repertoires was identified by a subsequent analysis. Under in vitro conditions, three CMV-associated chains were confirmed as specific for CMV antigens.

Some clones are missing from TCRdb's copy, which holds only in-frame ones; the method was immunoSEQ multiplex PCR. The sample has 140,000 or so clones; about 91% are singletons. Sample: PBMCs. This TCR came from a man aged 18-30 years in good health and CMV-seropositive. The chain carries TRBV19 and TRBJ1-4; possible D gene TRBD1, 6 bases. CDR3 bases: TGTGCCAGTAGTCGATCAGGGGCAGGAGAAAAACTGTTTTTT. Residues: CASSRSGAGEKLFF.